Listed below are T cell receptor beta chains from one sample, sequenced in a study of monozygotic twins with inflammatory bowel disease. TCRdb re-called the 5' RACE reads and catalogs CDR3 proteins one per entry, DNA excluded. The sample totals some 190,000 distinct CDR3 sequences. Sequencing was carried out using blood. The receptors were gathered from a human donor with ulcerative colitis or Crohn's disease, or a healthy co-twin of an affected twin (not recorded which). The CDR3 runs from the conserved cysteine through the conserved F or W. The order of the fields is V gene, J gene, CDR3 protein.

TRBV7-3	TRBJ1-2	CASIRGQNYGYTF
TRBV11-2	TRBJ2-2	CASSTTSGFTGELFF
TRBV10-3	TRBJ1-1	CAISEGENTEAFF
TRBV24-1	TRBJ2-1	CATSDWTSGRLDEQFF
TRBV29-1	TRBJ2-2	CSVGERTGDTGELFF
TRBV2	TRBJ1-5	CASSRGLVSGQPQHF
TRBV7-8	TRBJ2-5	CASSLAPQAETQYF
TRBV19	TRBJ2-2	CASIALANTGELFF
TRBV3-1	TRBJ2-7	CASSQVPGQGWRTYEQYF
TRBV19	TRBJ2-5	CASSIVGDLQETQYF
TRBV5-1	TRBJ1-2	CASSSTDSFYGYTF
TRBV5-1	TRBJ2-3	CASSPGTSIDTQYF
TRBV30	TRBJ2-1	CAWARGYNEQFF
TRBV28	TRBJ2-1	CASSGHGQGPSYNEQFF
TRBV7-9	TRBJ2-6	CASSYGTGGLPNPRGANVLTF
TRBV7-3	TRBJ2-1	CASSPGTSSTNEQFF
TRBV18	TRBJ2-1	CASSPRDRGPRNEQFF
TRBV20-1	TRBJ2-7	CSPWERGTYEQYF
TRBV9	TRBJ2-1	CASSVGLAGVNEQFF
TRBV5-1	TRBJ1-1	CASSLEIPNTEAFF
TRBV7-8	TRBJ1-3	CASSPGTGSGNTIYF
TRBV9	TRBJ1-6	CASSPQVGGSSPLHF
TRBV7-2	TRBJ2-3	CASSRVTVTDTQYF
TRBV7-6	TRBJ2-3	CASSPSEGVQYF
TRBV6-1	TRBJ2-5	CASSAGIKETQYF
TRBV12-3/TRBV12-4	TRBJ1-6	CASSLFHNGLLNSPLHF
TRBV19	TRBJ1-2	CASSPSSSGYTF
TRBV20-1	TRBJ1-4	CSAGQGPNEKLFF
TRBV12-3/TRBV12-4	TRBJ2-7	CASSPGFGEQYF
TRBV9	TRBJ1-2	CASSAGGTGPGGYTF
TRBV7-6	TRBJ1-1	CASSHLTNSDAFF
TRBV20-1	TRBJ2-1	CSASVPGHYNEQFF
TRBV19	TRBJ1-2	CASSINGGNYGYTF
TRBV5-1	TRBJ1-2	CASSLGVGYGYTF
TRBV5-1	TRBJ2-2	CASSLYSTGELFF
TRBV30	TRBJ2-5	CAWSAWQGETQYF
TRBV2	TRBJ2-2	CASSVKAGDTGELFF
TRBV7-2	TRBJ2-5	CASSLALLPKETQYF
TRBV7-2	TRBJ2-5	CASSFRTGGRGETQYF
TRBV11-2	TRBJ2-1	CASSFARVYNEQFF
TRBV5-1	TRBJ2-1	CASSGRYNEQFF
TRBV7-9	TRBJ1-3	CASSEDRGYSGNTIYF
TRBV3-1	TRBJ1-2	CASSQEGGSGYTF
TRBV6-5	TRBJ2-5	CASSLQLPKETQYF
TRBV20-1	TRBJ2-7	CSARRDSYEQYF
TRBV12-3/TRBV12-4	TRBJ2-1	CASSLLPRGGGGEQFF
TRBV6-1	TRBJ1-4	CASSEKGTGDEKLFF
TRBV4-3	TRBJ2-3	CASSQDMGLAGADTQYF
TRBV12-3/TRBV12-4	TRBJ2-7	CASSLGRDYSYEQYF
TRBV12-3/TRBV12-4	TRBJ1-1	CASRSQALGEAFF
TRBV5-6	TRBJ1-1	CASSLGTGNSRTTEAFF
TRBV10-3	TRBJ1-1	CAISEDTSEAFF
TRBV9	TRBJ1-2	CASSVERRDGLEGYTF
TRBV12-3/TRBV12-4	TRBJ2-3	CASSRTPDTQYF
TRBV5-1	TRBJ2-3	CTSSRTSGTDTQYF
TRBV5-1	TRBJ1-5	CASSSGQSDQPQHF
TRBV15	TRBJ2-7	CATSAGSSYEQYF